The 15 T cell receptor beta chains given below trace back to one sample, sequenced in a study of liver allograft versus peripheral blood T cells. Looking at the study overall: Repertoires from peripheral blood of liver transplant recipients were compared with those inside their transplanted livers.

TCRdb analysed the reads with MiXCR anew, one entry per CDR3 protein. The sample holds fewer than 1,500 distinct CDR3 sequences, 13% seen once. These receptors originate from a human patient who had a liver transplant. Some of these T cells may belong to the graft donor.

In its sample, this clonotype ranks as medium-sized. The chain combines TRBV12-5 with TRBJ1-2; the D gene is possibly TRBD1 (6 bases). Germline V lookup: CDR1 LGHNT, CDR2 FRNRAP. CDR3 length: 15 amino acids. V lost 5 bases to trimming and J lost 4 bases, with 17 bases between them. CDR3 residues: CASGATGRALYGYTF. In DNA, the CDR3 is TGTGCTAGTGGTGCCACAGGGAGAGCCCTCTATGGCTACACCTTC.

This clonotype ranks as medium-sized. V gene TRBV6-5 combines with J gene TRBJ1-1; D ambiguous. This CDR3 region has 11 residues. V was trimmed by 6 bases and J by 3 bases, leaving 5 bases between them. CDR1 is MNHEY and CDR2 is SVGAGI in the germline V gene. The CDR3 protein is CASRRDTEAFF. CDR3 bases: TGTGCCAGCAGACGGGACACTGAAGCTTTCTTT.

By proportion, this clonotype is medium-sized (0.01 to 0.1%). The gene calls are TRBV19 and TRBJ1-2, with D maybe TRBD1 (5 bases). The CDR3 spans 15 residues. From germline, CDR1 is LNHDA and CDR2 SQIVND (reference sequence). Trimming removed 7 bases at V and 6 bases at J, with 21 bases between. Here the CDR3 reads CASTYYGGVFDGYTF. Written as DNA, the CDR3 is TGTGCCAGTACCTATTATGGGGGGGTTTTCGATGGCTACACCTTC.

On this clonotype: This may stem from a read error, because a much larger clone lies one nucleotide away. The V call is TRBV27, the J call TRBJ1-2; 7 positions agree with TRBD1. The CDR3 totals 13 residues. Germline CDR1 is MNHEY and CDR2 is SMNVEV (reference sequence). CDR3 nucleotides: TGTGCCAGCAGCATTACAGGGGCGTATGGCCACACCTTC. This encodes CASSITGAYGHTF.

This clonotype qualifies as medium-sized (0.01 to 0.1%). The chain uses TRBV7-2 and TRBJ1-5; D is unresolved. V dropped 5 bases and J dropped 0 bases, with 14 bases sitting between them. Germline V lookup: CDR1 SGHTA, CDR2 FQGNSA. This CDR3 is built from 16 residues. In nucleotides, the CDR3 is TGTGCCAGCAGCCCTCGGACTTCCCTTAGCAATCAGCCCCAGCATTTT. It codes for CASSPRTSLSNQPQHF.

A few counts support this clonotype. V and J are TRBV19 and TRBJ2-1; 12 bases match TRBD2. The V gene's germline CDR1 is LNHDA and CDR2 SQIVND (reference sequence). CDR3 size: 18 residues. V lost 7 bases and J lost 0; bases outside the gene matches: 10. The CDR3 DNA is TGTGCCAGTAATTCGGGACTAGCGGGTCATAGCTCCTACAATGAGCAGTTCTTC. This encodes CASNSGLAGHSSYNEQFF.

This clonotype is large. The V and J genes are TRBV6-5 and TRBJ1-1; 9 nucleotides agree with TRBD1. CDR3 size: 15 residues. The junction had 7 bases not matched to a gene; V was cut back by 4 bases and J by 4 bases. Germline CDR1 reads MNHEY; CDR2 reads SVGAGI. The CDR3 sequence: CASSSPTGGSTEAFF. For the CDR3, the DNA is TGTGCCAGCAGTTCCCCGACAGGGGGAAGCACTGAAGCTTTCTTT.

By sample fraction, this clonotype is medium-sized. This rearrangement joins TRBV20-1 to TRBJ2-2; D unclear. V gave up 2 bases and J gave up 7 bases, with 8 bases separating them. Germline CDR1 DFQATT, CDR2 SNEGSKA (reference sequence). There are 12 residues in the CDR3. Written as DNA, the CDR3 is TGCAGTGCTAGACCGGTGGGCGGGGAGCTGTTTTTT. As protein: CSARPVGGELFF.

By frequency in the sample, this clonotype is large (0.1 to 1%). This chain links TRBV18 with TRBJ1-3, with unresolved D. The CDR3 is made up of 16 amino acids. Trimming shortened V by 4 bases and J by 0 bases, and 13 bases separated the two germline ends. CDR1 is KGHSH and CDR2 is LQKENI in the germline V gene. This chain's CDR3 is CASSLAPPSSGNTIYF. The DNA of the CDR3 is TGTGCCAGCTCACTGGCACCACCAAGCTCTGGAAACACCATATATTTT.

By share, this clonotype counts as medium-sized. The V gene is TRBV29-1, the J gene TRBJ2-3; 8 nucleotides agree with TRBD2. This CDR3 is built from 13 residues. V lost 7 bases to trimming and J lost 3 bases; unmatched junction nucleotides: 6. Germline V gene sequence: CDR1 SQVTM, CDR2 ANQGSEA. CDR3 protein: CSGVRGGTDTQYF. CDR3 bases: TGCAGCGGGGTCCGGGGGGGAACAGATACGCAGTATTTT.

This clonotype is medium-sized (0.01 to 0.1%) in the sample. The chain combines TRBV11-2 with TRBJ1-1; possibly TRBD1 for D (6 bases). This CDR3 contains 16 residues. Trimming took 1 base from V and 1 from J, leaving 13 bases between them. CDR1 is SGHAT and CDR2 is FQNNGV in the germline V gene. In DNA, the CDR3 is TGTGCCAGCAGCTTAGCCCAGGGGTGGGGGAACACTGAAGCTTTCTTT. It encodes CASSLAQGWGNTEAFF. Variable domain in full (rest from reference TRBV11-2 and TRBJ1-1): EAGVAQSPRYKIIEKRQSVAFWCNPISGHATLYWYQQILGQGPKLLIQFQNNGVVDDSQLPKDRFSAERLKGVDSTLKIQPAKLEDSAVYLCASSLAQGWGNTEAFFGQGTRLTVV.

Judged by abundance, this clonotype is large. This chain links TRBV7-2 with TRBJ1-2; TRBD1 is a possible D gene (5 bases). Germline CDR1 SGHTA, CDR2 FQGNSA. Trimming pared 5 bases from V and 0 bases from J, leaving 10 bases between. This CDR3 is built from 14 residues. The CDR3 here is CASSIQQANYGYTF. CDR3 bases: TGTGCCAGCAGCATTCAACAGGCTAACTATGGCTACACCTTC.

Sample share makes this clonotype medium-sized (0.01 to 0.1%). This chain links TRBV11-3 with TRBJ1-1; no clear D gene. Trimming took off 5 bases at V and 1 base at J, with 11 bases between the two ends. The germline V gene encodes CDR1 SGHNT and CDR2 YENEEA. This CDR3 is 14 amino acids long. Here the CDR3 reads CASSPRAGNTEAFF. The CDR3 coding sequence is TGTGCCAGCAGCCCCCGGGCGGGGAACACTGAAGCTTTCTTT. Full variable domain (rest looked up from reference TRBV11-3 and TRBJ1-1): EAGVVQSPRYKIIEKKQPVAFWCNPISGHNTLYWYLQNLGQGPELLIRYENEEAVDDSQLPKDRFSAERLKGVDSTLKIQPAELGDSAVYLCASSPRAGNTEAFFGQGTRLTVV.

Within the sample, this clonotype is large (0.1 to 1%). In DNA, the CDR3 is TGTGCCATCAGTGACCGGGACAGTCAATCCGCAGGAAACACCATATATTTT. This sequence encodes CAISDRDSQSAGNTIYF. The chain uses TRBV10-3 and TRBJ1-3, with 7 bases aligning to TRBD1. The V and J ends lost 3 bases and 4 bases, in that order; junction bases with no gene match: 12. The CDR3 extends over 17 amino acids. Germline CDR1 ENHRY, CDR2 SYGVKD.

Relative to its sample, this clonotype is medium-sized. J is TRBJ1-6 and V is TRBV11-3; 7 bases are a match to TRBD1. Germline lookup yields CDR1 SGHNT and CDR2 YENEEA. V shed 5 bases and J 6 bases; nucleotides not matched to a gene: 1. The CDR3 spans 13 residues. In nucleotides, the CDR3 is TGTGCCAGCAGCAGGGACAGTAATTCACCCCTCCACTTT. This encodes CASSRDSNSPLHF. The full variable domain, with the rest looked up from reference TRBV11-3 and TRBJ1-6, is EAGVVQSPRYKIIEKKQPVAFWCNPISGHNTLYWYLQNLGQGPELLIRYENEEAVDDSQLPKDRFSAERLKGVDSTLKIQPAELGDSAVYLCASSRDSNSPLHFGNGTRLTVT.